This TCR beta chain is from a study of blood T cell repertoires in COVID-19. The CDR3 runs 14 residues. The V gene lost 2 bases and the J gene lost 7 bases, with 15 bases spanning the gap. CDR1 and CDR2 from the germline V gene are LNHDA and SQIVND (reference sequence). As processed by the authors: Reference gene primers were amplified, and this amplification served to estimate nucleated cell counts. Assay: immunoSEQ multiplex PCR; the TCRdb copy retains only in-frame clones and omits some. For V, J and clone size, that table is used; D and trimming come from the DNA. This table holds about 180,000 clones, approximately 90% found once.

This sequence originates from a woman under 40 with active or convalescent COVID-19. Sequences were obtained from peripheral blood. This rearrangement joins TRBV19 to TRBJ2-7; D is possibly TRBD2 (5 bases). The CDR3 DNA follows: TGTGCCAGTAGTATACAGTCGGGGTTCGGAGAGCAGTACTTC. It specifies CASSIQSGFGEQYF.